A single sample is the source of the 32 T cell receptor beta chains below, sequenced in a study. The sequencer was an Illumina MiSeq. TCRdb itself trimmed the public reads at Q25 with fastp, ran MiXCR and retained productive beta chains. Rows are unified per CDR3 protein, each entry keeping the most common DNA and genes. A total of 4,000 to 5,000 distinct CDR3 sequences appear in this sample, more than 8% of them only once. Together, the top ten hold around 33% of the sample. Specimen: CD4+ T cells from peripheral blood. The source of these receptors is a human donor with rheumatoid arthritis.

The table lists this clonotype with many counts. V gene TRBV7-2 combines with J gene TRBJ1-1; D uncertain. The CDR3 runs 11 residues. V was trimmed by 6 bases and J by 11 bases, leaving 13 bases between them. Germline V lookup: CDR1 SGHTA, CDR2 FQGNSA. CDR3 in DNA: TGTGCCAGCAGTCAAGCCCCGGGGGCTTTCTTT. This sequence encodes CASSQAPGAFF.

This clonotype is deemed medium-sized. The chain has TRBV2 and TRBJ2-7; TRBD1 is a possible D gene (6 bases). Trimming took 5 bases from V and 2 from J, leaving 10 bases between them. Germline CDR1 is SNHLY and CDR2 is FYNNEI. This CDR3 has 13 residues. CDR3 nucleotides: TGTGCCAGCAGTTCAGACAGGACCTACGAGCAGTACTTC. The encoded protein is CASSSDRTYEQYF.

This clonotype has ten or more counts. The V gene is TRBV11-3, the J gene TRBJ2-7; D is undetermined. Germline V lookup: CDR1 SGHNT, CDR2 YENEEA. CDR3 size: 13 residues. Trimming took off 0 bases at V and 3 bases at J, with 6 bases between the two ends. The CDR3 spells CASSLDGFYEQYF. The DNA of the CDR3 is TGTGCCAGCAGCTTAGACGGATTCTACGAGCAGTACTTC.

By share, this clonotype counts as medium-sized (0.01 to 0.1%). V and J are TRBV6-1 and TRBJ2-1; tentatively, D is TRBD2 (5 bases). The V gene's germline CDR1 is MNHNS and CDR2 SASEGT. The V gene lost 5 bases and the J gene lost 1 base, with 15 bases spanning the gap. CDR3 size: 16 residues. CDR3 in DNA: TGTGCCAGCAGTTCCTGGACTGATGAATCCTACAATGAGCAGTTCTTC. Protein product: CASSSWTDESYNEQFF.

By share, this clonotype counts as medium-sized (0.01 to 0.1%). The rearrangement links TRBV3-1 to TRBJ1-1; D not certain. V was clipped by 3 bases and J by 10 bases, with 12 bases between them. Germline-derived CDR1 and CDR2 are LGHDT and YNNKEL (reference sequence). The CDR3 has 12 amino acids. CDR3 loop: CASSHGQDSAFF. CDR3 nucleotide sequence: TGTGCCAGCAGCCATGGGCAGGATTCAGCTTTCTTT.

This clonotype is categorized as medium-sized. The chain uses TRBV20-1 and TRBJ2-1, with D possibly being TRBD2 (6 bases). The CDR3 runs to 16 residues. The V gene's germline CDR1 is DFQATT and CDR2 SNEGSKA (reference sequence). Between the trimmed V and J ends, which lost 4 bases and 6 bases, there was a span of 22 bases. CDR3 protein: CSATTPSEGWGNEQFF. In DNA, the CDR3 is TGCAGTGCTACCACTCCTAGCGAGGGGTGGGGCAATGAGCAGTTCTTC.

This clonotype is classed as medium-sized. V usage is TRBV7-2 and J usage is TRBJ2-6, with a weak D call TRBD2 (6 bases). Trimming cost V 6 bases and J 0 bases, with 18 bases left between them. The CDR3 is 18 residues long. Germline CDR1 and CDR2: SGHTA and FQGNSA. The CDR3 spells CASSSFGTGSSGANVLTF. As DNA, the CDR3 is TGTGCCAGCAGTTCGTTCGGGACCGGGAGCTCTGGGGCCAACGTCCTGACTTTC. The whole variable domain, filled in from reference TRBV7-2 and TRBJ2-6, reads GAGVSQSPSNKVTEKGKDVELRCDPISGHTALYWYRQSLGQGLEFLIYFQGNSAPDKSGLPSDRFSAERTGGSVSTLTIQRTQQEDSAVYLCASSSFGTGSSGANVLTFGAGSRLTVL.

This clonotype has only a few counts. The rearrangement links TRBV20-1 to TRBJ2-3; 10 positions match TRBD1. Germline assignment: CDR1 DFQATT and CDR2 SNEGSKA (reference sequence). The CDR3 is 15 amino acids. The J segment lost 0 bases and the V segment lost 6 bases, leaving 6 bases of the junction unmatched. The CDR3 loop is CSAERQGASTDTQYF. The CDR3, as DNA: TGCAGTGCAGAACGACAGGGGGCTAGCACAGATACGCAGTATTTT.

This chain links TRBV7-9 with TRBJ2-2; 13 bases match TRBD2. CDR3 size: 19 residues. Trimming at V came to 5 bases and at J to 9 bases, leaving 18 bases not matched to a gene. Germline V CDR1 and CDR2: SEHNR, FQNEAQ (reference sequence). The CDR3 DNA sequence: TGTGCCAGCAGCCGTAAGACTAGCGGGAGGCCCTCCTACCTCAGGGAGCTGTTTTTT. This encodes CASSRKTSGRPSYLRELFF.

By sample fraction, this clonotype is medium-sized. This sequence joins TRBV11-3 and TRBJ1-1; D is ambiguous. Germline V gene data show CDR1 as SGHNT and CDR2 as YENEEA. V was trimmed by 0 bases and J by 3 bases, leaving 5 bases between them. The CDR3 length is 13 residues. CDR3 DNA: TGTGCCAGCAGCTTAGATACCTACACTGAAGCTTTCTTT. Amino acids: CASSLDTYTEAFF.

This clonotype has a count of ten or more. The CDR3 sequence: CASISTRGFESPLHF. The CDR3 DNA sequence: TGTGCCAGCATCTCAACCCGGGGGTTCGAGTCACCCCTCCACTTT. The chain links TRBV2 to TRBJ1-6; tentative D call: TRBD1 (5 bases). Germline V gene lookup returns CDR1 SNHLY and CDR2 FYNNEI. CDR3 length: 15 amino acids. The V gene lost 7 bases and the J gene lost 10 bases, with 20 bases spanning the gap.

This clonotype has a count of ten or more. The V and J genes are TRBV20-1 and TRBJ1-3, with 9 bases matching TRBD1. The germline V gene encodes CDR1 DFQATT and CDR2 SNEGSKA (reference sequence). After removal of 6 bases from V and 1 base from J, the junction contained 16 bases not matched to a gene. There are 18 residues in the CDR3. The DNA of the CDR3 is TGCAGTGCCCGACCGGGACAGGGTGATCCGATTTCTGGAAACACCATATATTTT. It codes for CSARPGQGDPISGNTIYF.

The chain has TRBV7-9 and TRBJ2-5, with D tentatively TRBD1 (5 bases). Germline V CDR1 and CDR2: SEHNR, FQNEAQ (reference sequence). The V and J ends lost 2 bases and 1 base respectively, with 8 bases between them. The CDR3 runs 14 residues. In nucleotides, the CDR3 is TGTGCCAGCAGCTTAAGACAGTCCCAAGAGACCCAGTACTTC. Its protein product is CASSLRQSQETQYF.

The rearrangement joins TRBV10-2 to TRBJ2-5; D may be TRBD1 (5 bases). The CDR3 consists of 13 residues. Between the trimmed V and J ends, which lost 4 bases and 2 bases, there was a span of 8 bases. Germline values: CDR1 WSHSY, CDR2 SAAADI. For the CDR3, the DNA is TGCGCCAGCAGTGTCCAGGGACAAGAGACCCAGTACTTC. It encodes CASSVQGQETQYF.

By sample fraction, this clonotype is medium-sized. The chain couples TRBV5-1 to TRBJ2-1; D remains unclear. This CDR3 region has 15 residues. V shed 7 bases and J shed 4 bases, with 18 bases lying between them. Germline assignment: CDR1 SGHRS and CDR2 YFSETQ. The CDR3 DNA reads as TGCGCCAGCTGCTCCGATACTCCCTCATACAATGAGCAGTTCTTC. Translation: CASCSDTPSYNEQFF.

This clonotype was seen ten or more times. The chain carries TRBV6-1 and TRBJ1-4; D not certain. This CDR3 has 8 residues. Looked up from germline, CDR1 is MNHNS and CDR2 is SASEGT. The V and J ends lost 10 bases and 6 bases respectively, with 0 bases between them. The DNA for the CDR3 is TGTGCCAATGAAAAACTGTTTTTT. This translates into CANEKLFF.

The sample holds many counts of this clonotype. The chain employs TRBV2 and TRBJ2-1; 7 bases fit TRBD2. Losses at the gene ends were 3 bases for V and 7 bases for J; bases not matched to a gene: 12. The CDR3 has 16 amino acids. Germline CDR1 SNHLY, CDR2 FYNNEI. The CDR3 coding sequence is TGTGCCAGCAGTGATCCCCGCCTAGCGGAGGGAAATGAGCAGTTCTTC. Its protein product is CASSDPRLAEGNEQFF. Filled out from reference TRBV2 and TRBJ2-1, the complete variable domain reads EPEVTQTPSHQVTQMGQEVILRCVPISNHLYFYWYRQILGQKVEFLVSFYNNEISEKSEIFDDQFSVERPDGSNFTLKIRSTKLEDSAMYFCASSDPRLAEGNEQFFGPGTRLTVL.

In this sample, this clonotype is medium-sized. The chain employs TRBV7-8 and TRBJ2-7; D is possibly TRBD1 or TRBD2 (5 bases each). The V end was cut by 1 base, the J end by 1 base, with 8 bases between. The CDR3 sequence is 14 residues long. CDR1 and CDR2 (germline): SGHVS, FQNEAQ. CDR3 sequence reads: CASSLVEGSYEQYF. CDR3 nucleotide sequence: TGTGCCAGCAGCTTAGTTGAGGGGTCCTACGAGCAGTACTTC.

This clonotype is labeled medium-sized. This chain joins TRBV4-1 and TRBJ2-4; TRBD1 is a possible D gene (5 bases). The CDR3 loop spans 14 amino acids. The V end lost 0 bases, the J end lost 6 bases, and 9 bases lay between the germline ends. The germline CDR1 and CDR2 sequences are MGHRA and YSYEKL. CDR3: CASSQDGQLNIQYF. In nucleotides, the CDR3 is TGCGCCAGCAGCCAAGACGGACAATTAAACATTCAGTACTTC.

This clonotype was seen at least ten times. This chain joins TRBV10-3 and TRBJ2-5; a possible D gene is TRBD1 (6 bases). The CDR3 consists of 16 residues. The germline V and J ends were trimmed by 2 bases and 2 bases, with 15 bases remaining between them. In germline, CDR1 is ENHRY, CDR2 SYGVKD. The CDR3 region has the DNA TGTGCCATCAGTGAGGGCTTGACAGGCCAACAAGAGACCCAGTACTTC. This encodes CAISEGLTGQQETQYF.

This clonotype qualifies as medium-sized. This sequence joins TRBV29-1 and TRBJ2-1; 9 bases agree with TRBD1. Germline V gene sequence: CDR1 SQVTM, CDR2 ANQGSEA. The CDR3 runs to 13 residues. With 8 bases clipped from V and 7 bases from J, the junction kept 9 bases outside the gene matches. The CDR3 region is CSSTGTGWNEQFF. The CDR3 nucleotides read TGCAGCTCGACCGGGACAGGGTGGAATGAGCAGTTCTTC.

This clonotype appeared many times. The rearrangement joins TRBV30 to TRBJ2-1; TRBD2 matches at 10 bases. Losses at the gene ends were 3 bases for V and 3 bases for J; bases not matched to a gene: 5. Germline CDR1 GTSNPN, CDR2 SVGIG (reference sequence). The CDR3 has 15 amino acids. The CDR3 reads CAWRLAGDDYNEQFF. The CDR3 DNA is TGTGCCTGGAGGCTAGCGGGAGACGACTACAATGAGCAGTTCTTC.

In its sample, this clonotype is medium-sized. The CDR3 DNA sequence: TGCAGCGTTGGACAGGGTTCCAATCAGCCCCAGCATTTT. Protein product: CSVGQGSNQPQHF. The chain recombines TRBV29-1 with TRBJ1-5, with 7 bases fitting TRBD1. The germline CDR1 and CDR2 sequences are SQVTM and ANQGSEA. The ends lost 4 bases at V and 3 bases at J; junction bases unmatched: 3. This CDR3 contains 13 residues.

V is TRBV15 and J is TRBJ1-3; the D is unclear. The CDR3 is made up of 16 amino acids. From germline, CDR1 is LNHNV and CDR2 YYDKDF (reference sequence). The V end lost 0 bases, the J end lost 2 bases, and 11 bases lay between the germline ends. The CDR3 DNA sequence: TGTGCCACCAGCAGAGAAAAGACGGGGACTGGAAACACCATATATTTT. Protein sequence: CATSREKTGTGNTIYF.

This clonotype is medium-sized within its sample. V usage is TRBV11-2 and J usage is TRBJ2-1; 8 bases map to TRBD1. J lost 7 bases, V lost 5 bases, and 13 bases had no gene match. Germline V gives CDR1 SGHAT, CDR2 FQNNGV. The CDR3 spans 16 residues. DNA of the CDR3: TGTGCCAGCAGCGTGCACCCGGGACAGGTGATTAATGAGCAGTTCTTC. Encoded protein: CASSVHPGQVINEQFF.

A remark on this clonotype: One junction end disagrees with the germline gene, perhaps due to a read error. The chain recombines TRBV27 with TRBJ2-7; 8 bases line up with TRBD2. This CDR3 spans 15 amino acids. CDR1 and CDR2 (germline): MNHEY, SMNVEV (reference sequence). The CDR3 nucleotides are TGTGTCAGCACCCCGGGGGGGAGGGCCCGCGACGAGCAGTACTTC. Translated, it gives CVSTPGGRARDEQYF.

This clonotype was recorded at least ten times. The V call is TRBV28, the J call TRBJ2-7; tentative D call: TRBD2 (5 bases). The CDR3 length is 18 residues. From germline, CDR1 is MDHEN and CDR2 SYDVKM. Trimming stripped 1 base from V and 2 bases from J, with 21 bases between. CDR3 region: CASSLLAVGSADTYEQYF. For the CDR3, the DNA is TGTGCCAGCAGTTTATTGGCGGTCGGGTCAGCGGATACCTACGAGCAGTACTTC.

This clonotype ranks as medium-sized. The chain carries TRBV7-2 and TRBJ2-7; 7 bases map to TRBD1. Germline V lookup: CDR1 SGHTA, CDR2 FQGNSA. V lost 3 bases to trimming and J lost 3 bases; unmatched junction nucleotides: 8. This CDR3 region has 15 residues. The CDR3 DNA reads TGTGCCAGCAGCTTCGCGCCGGGACAGTACTACGAGCAGTACTTC. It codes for CASSFAPGQYYEQYF.

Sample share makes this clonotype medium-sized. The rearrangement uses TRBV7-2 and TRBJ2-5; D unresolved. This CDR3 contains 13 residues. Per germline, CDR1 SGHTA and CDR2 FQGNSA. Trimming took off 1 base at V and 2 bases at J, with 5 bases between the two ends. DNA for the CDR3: TGTGCCAGCAGCTTAGAACGTCAAGAGACCCAGTACTTC. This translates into CASSLERQETQYF.

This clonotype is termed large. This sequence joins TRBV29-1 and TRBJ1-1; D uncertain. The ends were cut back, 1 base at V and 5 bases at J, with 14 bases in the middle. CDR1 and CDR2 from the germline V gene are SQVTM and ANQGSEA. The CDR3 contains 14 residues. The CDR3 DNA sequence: TGCAGCGTTGAAGGCACCATGGAGGAGACTGAAGCTTTCTTT. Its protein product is CSVEGTMEETEAFF.

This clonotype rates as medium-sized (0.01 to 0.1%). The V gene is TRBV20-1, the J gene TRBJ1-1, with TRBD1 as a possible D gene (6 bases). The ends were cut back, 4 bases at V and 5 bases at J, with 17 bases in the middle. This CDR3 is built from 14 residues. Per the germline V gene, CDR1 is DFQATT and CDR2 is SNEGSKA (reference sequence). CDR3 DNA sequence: TGCAGTGCTAAGGGGGTTCAGGGAAGGACTGAAGCTTTCTTT. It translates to CSAKGVQGRTEAFF.

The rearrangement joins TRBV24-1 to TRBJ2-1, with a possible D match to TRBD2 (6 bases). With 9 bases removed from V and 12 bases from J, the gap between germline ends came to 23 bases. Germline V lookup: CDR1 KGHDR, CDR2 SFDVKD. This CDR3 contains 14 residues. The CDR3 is CATAPGTSYGAQFF. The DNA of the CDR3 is TGTGCCACCGCGCCCGGGACTTCCTACGGCGCGCAGTTCTTC.